The present TCR beta chain was sequenced within a study of blood T cell repertoires in COVID-19. Study as a whole: The United States, Italy and Spain provided the acute and convalescent COVID-19 samples. PBMCs, B-cell-depleted T cells, or T cells were the source of the cDNA or gDNA that made up the material.

Per the original data handling: Using reference gene primer amplification, nucleated cell counts were estimated. Clones were read by immunoSEQ multiplex PCR, and TCRdb kept only the in-frame ones, dropping some. V, J and clone size derive from that table, while D and trimming were established from the DNA sequence. The profile shows 100,000 to 150,000 clones, approximately 74% of them singletons. The length of the CDR3 is 15 residues. Trimming shortened V by 1 base and J by 0 bases, and 7 bases separated the two germline ends. CDR1 and CDR2 from the germline V gene are MDHEN and SYDVKM. The specimen was peripheral blood. This chain joins TRBV28 and TRBJ1-3; no clear D gene. The sequence came from a man between 60 and 75 years old with acute or convalescent COVID-19. Here the CDR3 DNA reads TGTGCCAGCAGTTTATTCCCGGGCTCTGGAAACACCATATATTTT. Translating it yields CASSLFPGSGNTIYF.